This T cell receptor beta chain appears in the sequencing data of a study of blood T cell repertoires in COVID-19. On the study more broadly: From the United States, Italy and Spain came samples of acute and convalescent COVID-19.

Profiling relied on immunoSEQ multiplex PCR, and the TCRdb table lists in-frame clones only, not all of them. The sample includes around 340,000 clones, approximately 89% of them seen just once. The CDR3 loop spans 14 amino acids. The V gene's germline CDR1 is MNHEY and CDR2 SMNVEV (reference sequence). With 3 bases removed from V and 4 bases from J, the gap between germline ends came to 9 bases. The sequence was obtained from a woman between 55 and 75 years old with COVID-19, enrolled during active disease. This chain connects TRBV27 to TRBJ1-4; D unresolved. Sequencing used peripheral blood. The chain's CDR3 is CASSFAGFNEKLFF. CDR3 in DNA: TGTGCCAGCAGTTTTGCGGGATTTAATGAAAAACTGTTTTTT. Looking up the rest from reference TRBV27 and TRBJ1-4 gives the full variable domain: EAQVTQNPRYLITVTGKKLTVTCSQNMNHEYMSWYRQDPGLGLRQIYYSMNVEVTDKGDVPEGYKVSRKEKRNFPLILESPSPNQTSLYFCASSFAGFNEKLFFGSGTQLSVL.